This TCR beta chain was sequenced for a study of T cell repertoires in cytomegalovirus infection. Overall study: A matching HLA type, together with CMV infection, was signaled by public TCR beta signatures.

TCRdb redid the calling of the reads with MiXCR, one entry per CDR3 protein. The data contain about 78,000 distinct CDR3 sequences, approximately 42% of them seen just once; the ten biggest clones take up 90% to 95%. A word on this clonotype: The antigen remains undetermined.

The CDR3 runs to 14 residues. V was pared by 2 bases and J by 10 bases, with 4 bases of the junction left unmatched. Germline V gene sequence: CDR1 SGHRS, CDR2 YFSETQ. Study-wide results and caveats: Carriers of CMV plus the relevant HLA were identified by cumulative public TCR beta family frequency.

The chain employs TRBV5-1 and TRBJ1-6, with 9 bases matching TRBD1. Material: CD8+ T cells from cultured PBMCs, obtained from culture after CMV antigen stimulation. The clonotype comes from a human donor in good health (CMV status not recorded). Some clones in this sample may be carry-over from other donors' samples. In nucleotides, the CDR3 is TGCGCCAGCAGCTTCCGGGACAGGGACTCACCCCTCCACTTT. Protein product: CASSFRDRDSPLHF.